These 4 T cell receptor beta chains share one sample of origin, sequenced in a study of CD8 T cells in Susac syndrome. Random-hexamer reverse transcription was applied to roughly 0.45 to 1 ug RNA. TCRdb ran MiXCR on the immunoSEQ multiplex PCR reads and lists one entry per CDR3 protein. The sample lists tens of thousands of distinct CDR3 sequences, roughly 93% occurring once. Sequenced: CD8+ T cells from PBMCs. The receptor set was obtained from a human donor in good health.

The rearrangement uses TRBV6-1 and TRBJ2-7, with 8 bases identical to TRBD1. CDR1 is MNHNS, CDR2 SASEGT, per germline. V lost 2 bases and J lost 5; bases outside the gene matches: 5. There are 14 residues in the CDR3. The CDR3 DNA sequence: TGTGCCAGCAGTGAATGGACAGGGACGCACGAGCAGTACTTC. Translation gives CASSEWTGTHEQYF.

In nucleotides, the CDR3 is TGTGCCAGCAGCCAAGAACTGGTTCGGGCGAACACTGAAGCTTTCTTT. Protein: CASSQELVRANTEAFF. This chain links TRBV3-1 with TRBJ1-1; D gene uncertain. Germline CDR1 LGHDT, CDR2 YNNKEL (reference sequence). V was clipped by 0 bases and J by 1 base, with 12 bases between them. The CDR3 covers 16 residues.

The J gene is TRBJ2-2, the V gene TRBV29-1, with no clear D. This CDR3 is built from 16 residues. CDR1 and CDR2 from the germline V gene are SQVTM and ANQGSEA. V dropped 6 bases and J dropped 0 bases, with 17 bases sitting between them. Written as DNA, the CDR3 is TGCAGCGTGCAGCAGAAGAGTCCCGCGAACACCGGGGAGCTGTTTTTT. Translating gives CSVQQKSPANTGELFF.

The chain recombines TRBV7-9 with TRBJ2-6; unclear D gene. The CDR3 length is 14 residues. The V gene's germline CDR1 is SEHNR and CDR2 FQNEAQ (reference sequence). Trimming pared 4 bases from V and 2 bases from J, leaving 6 bases between. In DNA form, the CDR3 reads TGTGCCAGCAGCTCTAGTGCTGGGGCCAACGTCCTGACTTTC. Translating it yields CASSSSAGANVLTF.